This TCR beta chain was documented in a study of cytomegalovirus exposure and HLA in healthy donors. Whole-study results and caveats: Productive rates of about 90% or about 30% were seen for most TCR beta V segments in an earlier analysis.

With V trimmed by 5 bases and J by 10 bases, 5 bases remained unmatched. Per germline, CDR1 MNHEY and CDR2 SVGAGI. This CDR3 region has 12 residues. Worth noting for this clone: The antigen is unknown.

Primers included in the PCR were 60 Vbeta and 13 Jbeta primers. The repertoire was sequenced with immunoSEQ multiplex PCR; TCRdb's copy has only in-frame clones and lacks some. Found here are fewer than 200,000 clones, around 69% of them singletons; the top ten hold over 2.5%. The sequence was collected from a woman under 40 in good health and CMV-seronegative. What was sequenced was PBMCs. The chain uses TRBV6-5 and TRBJ1-1; 9 nucleotides line up with TRBD1. CDR3 in amino acids: CASSRGQGRAFF. CDR3 DNA: TGTGCCAGCAGTCGAGGACAGGGGAGAGCTTTCTTT.